This is a list of T cell receptor beta chains from one sample in a study of naive and memory T cell subsets. TCRdb re-derived calls from the UMI-ligation and nested PCR reads in MiXCR, one entry per CDR3 protein. The sample shows about 90,000 distinct CDR3 sequences, approximately 11% of them seen only once. Sequencing was performed on naive CD4+ T cells from blood. All receptors derive from a human donor in good health. Both conserved end residues are part of each CDR3. The D gene is left open where the match is weak. Part of the rows lack a size; the others show once, few, many or a class for expanded clones.

J,V,D,size,CDR3,DNA
TRBJ2-5,TRBV15,-,few,CATSRRAQETQYF,TGTGCCACCAGCAGAAGAGCTCAAGAGACCCAGTACTTC
TRBJ2-1,TRBV20-1,TRBD2,few,CSARDAGGPNEQFF,TGCAGTGCTAGAGATGCGGGAGGGCCCAATGAGCAGTTCTTC
TRBJ1-2,TRBV5-1,-,-,CASSSGWDLLANYGYTF,TGCGCCAGCAGTTCCGGGTGGGACCTCCTAGCTAACTATGGCTACACCTTC
TRBJ2-3,TRBV24-1,-,-,CATSGNLLRGLDTDTQYF,TGTGCCACCAGTGGCAACCTCCTTAGAGGGCTCGACACAGATACGCAGTATTTT
TRBJ1-6,TRBV12-3/TRBV12-4,-,many,CASSFGFRRPLHF,TGTGCCAGCAGTTTCGGCTTCAGAAGACCCCTCCACTTT
TRBJ1-1,TRBV7-9,-,many,CASSLEGGTEAFF,TGTGCCAGCAGCTTAGAGGGGGGGACTGAAGCTTTCTTT
TRBJ1-1,TRBV12-3/TRBV12-4,-,-,CASSIKTPSNTEAFF,TGTGCCAGCAGCATTAAGACACCCTCGAACACTGAAGCTTTCTTT
TRBJ2-7,TRBV12-3/TRBV12-4,TRBD2,-,CASSPGGKPYEQYF,TGTGCCAGCAGCCCCGGGGGGAAACCCTACGAGCAGTACTTC
TRBJ2-7,TRBV4-2,-,few,CASSHPAVAYEQYF,TGTGCCAGCAGCCACCCGGCGGTAGCCTACGAGCAGTACTTC
TRBJ2-3,TRBV21-1,-,many,CASSKVRATTDTQYF,TGTGCCAGCAGCAAAGTTAGGGCGACCACAGATACGCAGTATTTT
TRBJ2-2,TRBV20-1,-,-,CSASVGPGELFF,TGCAGTGCTAGTGTGGGGCCCGGGGAGCTGTTTTTT
TRBJ1-2,TRBV29-1,TRBD1,few,CSVRGPGQNLYGYTF,TGCAGCGTGAGGGGGCCAGGGCAGAACCTTTATGGCTACACCTTC
TRBJ1-3,TRBV25-1,-,-,CATGSGNTIYF,TGTGCCACAGGCTCTGGAAACACCATATATTTT
TRBJ1-6,TRBV5-1,-,-,CASSLAPNSPLHF,TGCGCCAGCAGCTTGGCGCCCAATTCACCCCTCCACTTT
TRBJ2-7,TRBV18,-,many,CASSPDASYEQYF,TGTGCCAGCTCACCTGACGCCAGCTACGAGCAGTACTTC
TRBJ2-1,TRBV20-1,-,few,CSARTTQGGYEQFF,TGCAGTGCTAGAACCACGCAAGGGGGATACGAGCAGTTCTTC
TRBJ2-2,TRBV10-3,-,few,CAISALTGELFF,TGTGCCATCAGTGCACTCACCGGGGAGCTGTTTTTT
TRBJ2-5,TRBV20-1,-,-,CSASPGLGGETQYF,TGCAGTGCTAGCCCCGGCCTAGGGGGAGAGACCCAGTACTTC
TRBJ1-3,TRBV9,-,-,CASSVVGDGNTIYF,TGTGCCAGCAGCGTAGTTGGGGACGGAAACACCATATATTTT
TRBJ1-3,TRBV5-1,-,few,CASSLDTGKGNTIYF,TGCGCCAGCAGCTTGGATACAGGGAAAGGAAACACCATATATTTT
TRBJ2-1,TRBV7-9,TRBD2,many,CASSSRASTGTSFWNEQFF,TGTGCCAGCAGCTCCAGGGCTTCAACCGGGACTAGCTTCTGGAATGAGCAGTTCTTC
TRBJ1-1,TRBV3-1,TRBD1,few,CASSQGGQANTEAFF,TGTGCCAGCAGCCAAGGGGGACAGGCGAACACTGAAGCTTTCTTT
TRBJ2-5,TRBV18,-,few,CASSPNSQQETQYF,TGTGCCAGCTCACCAAACAGCCAACAAGAGACCCAGTACTTC
TRBJ2-7,TRBV9,-,few,CASSAGPSYLYEQYF,TGTGCCAGCAGCGCAGGACCGTCCTACTTATACGAGCAGTACTTC
TRBJ2-3,TRBV29-1,-,many,CSAKTDALSTDTQYF,TGCAGCGCCAAGACGGACGCCTTGAGCACAGATACGCAGTATTTT
TRBJ2-2,TRBV6-2/TRBV6-3,-,-,CASSPPSPGELFF,TGTGCCAGCAGTCCCCCTAGCCCCGGGGAGCTGTTTTTT
TRBJ1-1,TRBV6-4,-,few,CASSARRGDTEAFF,TGTGCCAGCAGTGCCCGACGGGGGGACACTGAAGCTTTCTTT
TRBJ2-3,TRBV29-1,-,few,CSAFYTDTQYF,TGCAGCGCCTTCTACACAGATACGCAGTATTTT
TRBJ2-3,TRBV20-1,TRBD2,many,CSAGTSGSADTQYF,TGCAGTGCTGGAACTAGCGGGAGTGCAGATACGCAGTATTTT
TRBJ2-5,TRBV20-1,-,many,CSAIRQEETQYF,TGCAGTGCTATCCGACAGGAAGAGACCCAGTACTTC
TRBJ2-7,TRBV27,TRBD1,many,CASSLRDRGLYYF,TGTGCCAGCAGTTTGCGGGACAGGGGGCTCTACTACTTC
TRBJ2-5,TRBV12-3/TRBV12-4,-,-,CASSLVVVETQYF,TGTGCCAGCAGTTTAGTCGTGGTAGAGACCCAGTACTTC
TRBJ1-4,TRBV12-3/TRBV12-4,-,few,CATRDRNNEKLFF,TGTGCCACCCGAGACAGAAATAATGAAAAACTGTTTTTT